Listed below are T cell receptor beta chains from one sample, sequenced in a study of identical twins' blood T cells. TCRdb ran MiXCR on the 5' RACE reads and lists one entry per CDR3 protein. Among 350,000 to 450,000 distinct CDR3 sequences listed, around 30% were seen once. Sequenced: PBMCs. These receptors were collected from a woman aged 18-49 years in good health. CDR3s include the opening cysteine and the closing phenylalanine or tryptophan. The D gene is left open where the match is weak. The size of a clone is reported for some rows only, either as once, few or many, or as a class for expanded clones.

>-|TRBV6-2/TRBV6-3|-|TRBJ2-6
CASSKTGANVLTF
TGTGCCAGCAGTAAGACTGGGGCCAACGTCCTGACTTTC
>-|TRBV19|few|TRBJ2-3
CASSITRTDTQYF
TGTGCCAGTAGTATAACTCGCACAGATACGCAGTATTTT
>TRBD2|TRBV19|-|TRBJ2-1
CASTDRTSGIYNEQFF
TGTGCCAGTACCGACCGGACTAGCGGAATTTACAATGAGCAGTTCTTC
>-|TRBV6-2/TRBV6-3|-|TRBJ2-2
CASSYRTGGLFF
TGTGCCAGCAGTTACCGGACCGGGGGGCTGTTTTTT
>-|TRBV7-9|-|TRBJ1-1
CASSPLKTEAFF
TGTGCCAGCAGCCCCCTTAAAACTGAAGCTTTCTTT
>-|TRBV29-1|-|TRBJ2-3
CSVRKGRADTQYF
TGCAGCGTCCGAAAGGGGCGGGCAGATACGCAGTATTTT
>-|TRBV7-9|-|TRBJ1-3
CASSPLGDTIYF
TGTGCCAGCAGCCCACTGGGTGACACCATATATTTT
>-|TRBV15|few|TRBJ1-2
CATSRDFQENYGYTF
TGTGCCACCAGCAGAGATTTTCAGGAGAACTATGGCTACACCTTC
>TRBD1|TRBV20-1|few|TRBJ2-7
CSARDGGTGRYEQYF
TGCAGTGCTAGAGACGGGGGGACAGGGAGATACGAGCAGTACTTC
>-|TRBV5-1|-|TRBJ1-4
CASSLSGLATNEKLFF
TGCGCCAGCAGCTTGTCCGGGTTAGCAACTAATGAAAAACTGTTTTTT
>-|TRBV11-2|-|TRBJ1-6
CASRSGPGNSPLHF
TGTGCCAGCAGGTCCGGTCCGGGGAATTCACCCCTCCACTTT
>-|TRBV20-1|few|TRBJ1-2
CSARIFYGYTF
TGCAGTGCTAGGATTTTTTATGGCTACACCTTC
>-|TRBV18|few|TRBJ2-1
CASSALDKQFF
TGTGCCAGCTCAGCCCTCGATAAGCAGTTCTTC
>-|TRBV20-1|-|TRBJ1-1
CSATGGLDTEAFF
TGCAGTGCTACCGGGGGGTTGGACACTGAAGCTTTCTTT
>TRBD1|TRBV20-1|-|TRBJ1-4
CSAIPGQDNEKLFF
TGCAGTGCAATTCCGGGACAGGACAATGAAAAACTGTTTTTT
>TRBD1|TRBV19|-|TRBJ1-5
CASSMGQGNNQPQHF
TGTGCCAGTAGTATGGGACAGGGAAACAATCAGCCCCAGCATTTT
>TRBD1|TRBV5-1|-|TRBJ1-2
CASSLESGQGDFGYTF
TGCGCCAGCAGCTTGGAGTCGGGACAGGGCGATTTTGGCTACACCTTC
>-|TRBV7-9|-|TRBJ1-2
CASSYPKQGEGRGYTF
TGTGCCAGCAGCTACCCTAAACAGGGAGAGGGTCGTGGCTACACCTTC
>-|TRBV24-1|few|TRBJ2-3
CATSEPGATDTQYF
TGTGCCACCAGTGAGCCGGGGGCCACAGATACGCAGTATTTT
>-|TRBV9|few|TRBJ2-2
CASSVVASYHTGELFF
TGTGCCAGCAGCGTAGTGGCTAGCTACCACACCGGGGAGCTGTTTTTT
>TRBD1|TRBV6-5|few|TRBJ1-6
CASSLGGSPYNSPLHF
TGTGCCAGCAGCCTAGGGGGCAGCCCCTATAATTCACCCCTCCACTTT
>-|TRBV12-3/TRBV12-4|-|TRBJ2-2
CASTQRESTGELFF
TGTGCCAGCACCCAGAGGGAGTCCACCGGGGAGCTGTTTTTT
>TRBD1|TRBV20-1|few|TRBJ1-2
CSAMHRTGANYGYTF
TGCAGTGCTATGCACCGGACAGGGGCTAACTATGGCTACACCTTC
>TRBD2|TRBV7-9|few|TRBJ2-1
CASSPAGTSVYNEQFF
TGTGCCAGCAGCCCCGCCGGGACTAGCGTATACAATGAGCAGTTCTTC
>-|TRBV15|few|TRBJ2-1
CATSEDIPNEQFF
TGTGCCACCAGCGAAGACATCCCCAATGAGCAGTTCTTC
>TRBD1|TRBV18|-|TRBJ2-2
CASSRTGVNTGELFF
TGTGCCAGCTCCCGGACAGGGGTAAACACCGGGGAGCTGTTTTTT
>TRBD2|TRBV5-1|few|TRBJ2-2
CASSSLAGGTGELFF
TGCGCCAGCAGCTCCTTAGCGGGAGGCACCGGGGAGCTGTTTTTT
>TRBD2|TRBV2|-|TRBJ2-3
CASSEPLLAGGVEDTQYF
TGTGCCAGCAGTGAACCCCTACTAGCGGGGGGTGTCGAAGATACGCAGTATTTT
>-|TRBV3-1|-|TRBJ1-3
CASSQMGQGNTIYF
TGTGCCAGCAGCCAAATGGGACAAGGAAACACCATATATTTT
>TRBD1|TRBV28|many|TRBJ1-4
CASRLGQGAEKLFF
TGTGCCAGCAGGCTGGGACAGGGGGCAGAAAAACTGTTTTTT
>TRBD2|TRBV3-1|many|TRBJ2-2
CASNSLAGGPGELFF
TGTGCCAGCAACTCACTAGCGGGAGGCCCCGGGGAGCTGTTTTTT
>-|TRBV6-6|few|TRBJ1-2
CASTQGPRDGYTF
TGTGCCAGCACTCAAGGCCCCAGGGATGGCTACACCTTC
>TRBD2|TRBV29-1|few|TRBJ2-1
CSVFDTSGVNNEQFF
TGCAGCGTTTTCGATACTAGCGGGGTAAACAATGAGCAGTTCTTC
>-|TRBV5-1|-|TRBJ2-2
CASTKEGGELFF
TGCGCCAGCACCAAGGAGGGCGGGGAGCTGTTTTTT
>-|TRBV4-3|few|TRBJ2-1
CASSQEFNRVNEQFF
TGCGCCAGCAGCCAAGAATTCAACCGCGTCAATGAGCAGTTCTTC
>-|TRBV7-2|few|TRBJ1-2
CASSRTGSGYGYTF
TGTGCCAGCAGCAGAACAGGGTCAGGCTATGGCTACACCTTC
>TRBD1|TRBV9|-|TRBJ2-1
CASSVGDRVHSEQFF
TGTGCCAGCAGCGTGGGGGACAGGGTCCACAGCGAGCAGTTCTTC
>-|TRBV25-1|few|TRBJ2-1
CASESRAGQFF
TGTGCCAGCGAATCGCGGGCAGGCCAGTTCTTC
>-|TRBV20-1|few|TRBJ2-7
CSARDGRGGVYYEQYF
TGCAGTGCTAGAGATGGCAGGGGCGGCGTCTACTACGAGCAGTACTTC
>-|TRBV20-1|-|TRBJ1-5
CSAQEGSQPQHF
TGCAGTGCTCAGGAGGGAAGTCAGCCCCAGCATTTT
>-|TRBV7-2|-|TRBJ1-1
CASTRWVGVTEAFF
TGTGCCAGCACCCGTTGGGTGGGTGTCACTGAAGCTTTCTTT
>TRBD1|TRBV20-1|many|TRBJ1-1
CSARQGTAEAFF
TGCAGTGCACGACAGGGGACGGCTGAAGCTTTCTTT
>-|TRBV20-1|-|TRBJ1-4
CSAAGGSKKLFF
TGCAGTGCTGCCGGGGGAAGTAAAAAACTGTTTTTT
>-|TRBV7-6|few|TRBJ2-7
CASSLVPPGSRIYYEQYF
TGTGCCAGCAGCTTAGTACCCCCGGGGTCGAGGATATACTACGAGCAGTACTTC
>-|TRBV10-3|-|TRBJ1-1
CAISESNGNTEAFF
TGTGCCATCAGTGAGTCGAACGGGAACACTGAAGCTTTCTTT